The 15 T cell receptor beta chains listed next were all sequenced from one sample in a study of blood T cells in healthy people across ages (dated by TCRdb to between 2015 and 2016). The method behind the library was 5' RACE. The run used an Illumina HiSeq 2500. The second PCR ran for roughly 7 to 11 cycles and used a J-beta primer mix along with a sample-barcoded 5' primer. Clones were called with MiXCR by TCRdb after fastp trimmed the public reads at Q25, and only in-frame beta chains were retained. Rows with one shared CDR3 protein collapse into an entry with the most common genes and DNA. The sample table lists 1.5 million to 2 million distinct CDR3 sequences, around half of them with a count of one. The biggest ten clones account for over 2% of the sample. The sequencing input was blood. The receptors here all came from a woman aged 40 to 50 in good health.

The chain carries TRBV28 and TRBJ1-4; no definite D call. V gave up 5 bases and J gave up 3 bases, with 13 bases separating them. CDR3 size: 15 residues. Looked up from germline, CDR1 is MDHEN and CDR2 is SYDVKM. Written as DNA, the CDR3 is TGTGCCAGCAGTACCCTATCGGGTCCTAATGAAAAACTGTTTTTT. Translated, it gives CASSTLSGPNEKLFF.

This clonotype was picked up a small number of times. The chain uses TRBV4-3 and TRBJ2-3, with 7 bases fitting TRBD2. V shed 1 base and J 1 base; nucleotides not matched to a gene: 8. Germline-derived CDR1 and CDR2 are LGHNA and YSLEER. CDR3 length: 17 residues. CDR3 sequence (DNA): TGCGCCAGCAGCCAAGGCTCGCTAGCGGCCCGCACAGATACGCAGTATTTT. Its protein product is CASSQGSLAARTDTQYF.

This clonotype was recorded only once. This sequence joins TRBV18 and TRBJ1-4; no reliable D call. CDR1 is KGHSH, CDR2 LQKENI, per germline. V lost 6 bases and J 7 bases, leaving 15 bases between the germline ends. CDR3 length: 14 amino acids. CDR3 bases: TGTGCCAGCTCGCGGGAAGGTCGCGGTGAAAAACTGTTTTTT. This encodes CASSREGRGEKLFF.

The chain combines TRBV20-1 with TRBJ1-2, with a possible D match to TRBD1 (6 bases). There are 14 residues in the CDR3. Trimming took 6 bases from V and 7 from J, leaving 21 bases between them. Germline loops: CDR1 DFQATT, CDR2 SNEGSKA (reference sequence). The DNA of the CDR3 is TGCAGTGCCTCGCGGCCCCAGGGGATCTCTGGCTACACCTTC. Its translation: CSASRPQGISGYTF.

The rearrangement links TRBV4-2 to TRBJ2-1, with 7 bases fitting TRBD2. Gene TRBJ2-7 matches the end of the DNA better, so the J call may be wrong. This CDR3 is built from 17 residues. Germline CDR1 reads LGHNA; CDR2 reads YNFKEQ. As DNA, the CDR3 is TGTGCCAGCAGCCAAGATCGCACGAGACTAGCTTACAATGAGCAGTACTTC. Protein: CASSQDRTRLAYNEQYF.

The V gene is TRBV4-3, the J gene TRBJ2-7, with D unresolved. CDR1 is LGHNA, CDR2 YSLEER, per germline. The CDR3 runs 14 residues. V lost 0 bases to trimming and J lost 6 bases, with 12 bases between them. CDR3 residues: CASSQDLRAGEQYF. CDR3 DNA sequence: TGCGCCAGCAGCCAAGACTTGAGAGCAGGCGAGCAGTACTTC.

The J gene is TRBJ2-1, the V gene TRBV24-1, with 8 bases lining up with TRBD1. The CDR3 runs to 15 residues. The V segment lost 5 bases and the J segment 7 bases; nucleotides outside the gene matches: 9. Per the germline V gene, CDR1 is KGHDR and CDR2 is SFDVKD. The CDR3 loop is CATSGGGTGLNEQFF. The CDR3, as DNA: TGTGCCACCAGTGGTGGGGGGACAGGTTTGAATGAGCAGTTCTTC.

Concerning this clonotype itself: Being one base from a much bigger clone, this may be a read error. CDR3 DNA: TGCAGCGTTACGGGGAAGTCCTACAATGAGCAGTACTTC. Protein product: CSVTGKSYNEQYF. The chain is built from TRBV29-1 and TRBJ2-1, with TRBD2 as a possible D gene (5 bases). The J call is doubtful: the DNA matches TRBJ2-7 better. CDR3 size: 13 residues. Germline CDR1 SQVTM, CDR2 ANQGSEA.

The CDR3 DNA sequence: TGTGCCAGCAGCTTAGCCCCCGCAGGGACAGCTCAAGAGACCCAGTACTTC. Its protein is CASSLAPAGTAQETQYF. V is TRBV7-2 and J is TRBJ2-5; TRBD1 matches 7 bases. CDR1 is SGHTA and CDR2 is FQGNSA in the germline V gene. The CDR3 is 17 amino acids. After removal of 0 bases from V and 2 bases from J, the junction contained 9 bases not matched to a gene.

This clonotype came up a few times. The V and J genes are TRBV6-5 and TRBJ2-3, with 7 bases fitting TRBD1. Germline CDR1 MNHEY, CDR2 SVGAGI. There are 17 residues in the CDR3. Unmatched junction bases numbered 11, after V lost 4 bases and J lost 1 base. CDR3 loop: CASSCWKGARGTDTQYF. The CDR3 DNA sequence: TGTGCCAGCAGTTGCTGGAAGGGGGCGAGAGGCACAGATACGCAGTATTTT.

This clonotype was observed a handful of times. The V and J genes are TRBV20-1 and TRBJ1-5; no clear D gene. The CDR3 loop spans 14 amino acids. CDR1 is DFQATT, CDR2 SNEGSKA, per germline (reference sequence). CDR3 region: CKMNRVRSNQPQHF. CDR3 nucleotides: TGCAAAATGAATAGGGTCAGGAGCAATCAGCCCCAGCATTTT.

This clonotype was detected only a few times. The chain couples TRBV6-2 or TRBV6-3 to TRBJ2-7; TRBD2 matches 15 bases. Germline V gives CDR1 MNHEY, CDR2 SVGEGT. The CDR3 runs to 20 residues. The V gene end was trimmed by 7 bases and the J gene end by 0 bases; junction bases not matched to a gene: 16. The CDR3 DNA sequence: TGTGCCAGCAACAACCTAGGGGGGACTAGCGGGGGGACCTACTCCTACGAGCAGTACTTC. It is translated as CASNNLGGTSGGTYSYEQYF.

This clonotype has only a few counts. V usage is TRBV5-6 and J usage is TRBJ2-5, with D unclear. This CDR3 has 14 residues. V was clipped by 0 bases and J by 1 base, with 7 bases between them. CDR1 is SGHDT, CDR2 YYEEEE, per germline. CDR3 region: CASSLADGQETQYF. CDR3 DNA: TGTGCCAGCAGCTTGGCGGACGGCCAAGAGACCCAGTACTTC.

A few counts support this clonotype. The chain links TRBV6-5 to TRBJ1-1, with D uncertain. Germline V gene data show CDR1 as MNHEY and CDR2 as SVGAGI. The CDR3 extends over 14 amino acids. Trimming left V 0 bases short and J 3 bases short, with 8 bases between. In nucleotides, the CDR3 is TGTGCCAGCAGTTACTCGGCGGCAGACACTGAAGCTTTCTTT. Its protein product is CASSYSAADTEAFF.

The chain uses TRBV21-1 and TRBJ2-5; the table's D call TRBD2 went unverified against the DNA. TRBV21-1 is a known pseudogene. The CDR3 extends over 15 amino acids. The CDR3 nucleotides read TGTGCCAGCAGCGGGTTAAAGGGCAGACAAGAGACCCAGTACTTC. Translating it yields CASSGLKGRQETQYF.